This T cell receptor (beta chain) emerged from a study of cytomegalovirus exposure and HLA in healthy donors. Study-level results: A later analysis showed that HLA-associated TCR beta chains had undergone more clonal expansion than equally common others. Exclusion as indistinguishable affected some V segments, including TRBV6-2 and TRBV6-3. Specificity of a few CMV-associated chains for CMV antigens was verified in vitro.

Each donor's status was that of a healthy bone marrow donor. V lost 5 bases and J lost 4, with 12 bases in between. In germline, CDR1 is SGHTA, CDR2 FQGNSA. The CDR3 sequence is 14 residues long. Vbeta (60) and Jbeta (13) primers were used in the PCR. Generated by immunoSEQ multiplex PCR, the TCRdb table keeps only in-frame clones and is missing some. Its table records about 200,000 clones. As concerns this clone: Its antigen is undetermined.

This chain joins TRBV7-2 and TRBJ1-5; tentatively, D is TRBD1 (5 bases). The sequence derives from a man aged 25 to 45 in good health and CMV-seronegative. The material sequenced was PBMCs. CDR3 in amino acids: CASSPLGGNQPQHF. CDR3 nucleotides: TGTGCCAGCAGCCCCCTCGGGGGGAATCAGCCCCAGCATTTT. The variable domain in full, completed from reference TRBV7-2 and TRBJ1-5, reads GAGVSQSPSNKVTEKGKDVELRCDPISGHTALYWYRQSLGQGLEFLIYFQGNSAPDKSGLPSDRFSAERTGGSVSTLTIQRTQQEDSAVYLCASSPLGGNQPQHFGDGTRLSIL.